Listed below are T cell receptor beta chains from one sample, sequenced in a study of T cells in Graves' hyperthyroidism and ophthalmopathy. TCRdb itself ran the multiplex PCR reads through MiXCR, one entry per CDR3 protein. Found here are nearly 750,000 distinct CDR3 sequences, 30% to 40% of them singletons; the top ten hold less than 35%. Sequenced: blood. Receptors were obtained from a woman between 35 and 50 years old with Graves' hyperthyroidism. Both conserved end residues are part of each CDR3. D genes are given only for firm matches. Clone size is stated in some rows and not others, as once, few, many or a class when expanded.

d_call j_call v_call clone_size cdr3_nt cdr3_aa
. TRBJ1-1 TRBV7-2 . TGTGCCAGCAGCTTAGATTTGAGGCTGACCGAAGCTTTCTTT CASSLDLRLTEAFF
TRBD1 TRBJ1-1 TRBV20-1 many TGCAGTGCTAGGTCCCGGGACAGGGTGAGCACTGAAGCTTTCTTT CSARSRDRVSTEAFF
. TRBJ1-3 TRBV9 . TGTGCCAGCAGCTTTGGGACACTCTCTGGAAACACCATATATTTT CASSFGTLSGNTIYF
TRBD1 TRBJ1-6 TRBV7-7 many TGTGCTATCCGCCCGTTCGACAGGGGAGGGTCACCCCTCCACTTT CAIRPFDRGGSPLHF
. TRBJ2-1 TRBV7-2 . TGTGCCAGCAGCTCCGATGAGCAGTTCTTC CASSSDEQFF
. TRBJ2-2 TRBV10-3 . TGTGCCATCAGTTCGGGGTCGCACCCGGACACCGGGGAGCTGTTTTTT CAISSGSHPDTGELFF
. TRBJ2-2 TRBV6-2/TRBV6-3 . TGTGCCAGCAGTTATGACACCGGGGAGCTGTTTTTT CASSYDTGELFF
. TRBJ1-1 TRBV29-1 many TGCAGCACTACTCGTCTACTTGAAGCTTTCTTT CSTTRLLEAFF
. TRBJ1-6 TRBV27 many TGTGCCAGCAGTTCCTGGACGGGCTATAATTCACCCCTCCACTTT CASSSWTGYNSPLHF
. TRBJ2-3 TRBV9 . TGTGCCAGCAGCGTAGCGCATGGACAGACTAGCACAGATACGCAGTATTTT CASSVAHGQTSTDTQYF
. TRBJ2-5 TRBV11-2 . TGTGCCAGCAGCTTAGGGATCGAGGGGCTTCAAGAGACCCAGTACTTC CASSLGIEGLQETQYF
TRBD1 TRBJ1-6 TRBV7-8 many TGTGCCAGCAGCGGGACAGGGGCCCCTAATTCACCCCTCCACTTT CASSGTGAPNSPLHF
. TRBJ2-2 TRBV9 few TGTGCCAGCAGCGTAGTGTTTGCTGACGGGGAGCTGTTTTTT CASSVVFADGELFF
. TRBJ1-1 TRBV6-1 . TGTGCCAGCAGTCCCCCCAACACTGAAGCTCTCTTT CASSPPNTEALF
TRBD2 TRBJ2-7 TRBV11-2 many TGTGCCAGCAGCTTAAGACTAGCGGGAGGTGAGCAGTACTTC CASSLRLAGGEQYF
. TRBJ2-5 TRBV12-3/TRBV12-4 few TGTGCCAGCAGTTTAGCGTACTTTGAAGAGACCCAGTACTTC CASSLAYFEETQYF
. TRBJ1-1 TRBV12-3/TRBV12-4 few TGTGCCAGCAACCTACACGGATCGAACACTGAAGCTTTCTTT CASNLHGSNTEAFF
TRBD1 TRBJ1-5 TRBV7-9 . TGTGCCAGCAGCCGCCAGGGGACAGGGGCTCAGCCCCAGCATTTT CASSRQGTGAQPQHF
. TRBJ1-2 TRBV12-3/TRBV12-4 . TGTGCCAGCAGCCACTTGGGGGGCGGCTATGGCTACACCTTC CASSHLGGGYGYTF
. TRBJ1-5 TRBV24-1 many TGTGCCACCAGTGATCAGGATCAGCCCCAGCATTTT CATSDQDQPQHF
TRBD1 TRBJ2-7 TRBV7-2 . TGTGCCAGCAGCTTAGGTCCCGGGACAGCGCGTCGGGAGCAGTACTTC CASSLGPGTARREQYF
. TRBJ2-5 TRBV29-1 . TGCAGTTTTCGGGGGTCCCCACAAGAGACCCAGTACTTC CSFRGSPQETQYF
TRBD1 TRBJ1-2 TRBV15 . TGTGCCACCAGCTTACGACAGGGCTTCGGGAATGGCTACACCTTC CATSLRQGFGNGYTF
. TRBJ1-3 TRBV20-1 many TGCAGTGCTGCAAGCTCTGGAAACACCATATATTTT CSAASSGNTIYF
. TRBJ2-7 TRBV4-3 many TGCGCCAGCAGCCAACGAGGGCAGGGTCCCTACGAGCAGTACTTC CASSQRGQGPYEQYF
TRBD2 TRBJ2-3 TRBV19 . TGTGCCAGTAGTTCCCATCCCACTAGCGGAGGGGTGGGAACAGATACGCAGTATTTT CASSSHPTSGGVGTDTQYF
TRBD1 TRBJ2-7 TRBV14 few TGTGCCAGCAGCCACCGGGACAGAGAGGAGCAGTACTTC CASSHRDREEQYF
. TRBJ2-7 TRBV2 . TGTGCCAGCAGTTATGCAGGTAACGAGCAGTACTTC CASSYAGNEQYF
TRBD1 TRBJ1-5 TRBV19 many TGTGCCAGCAGAGAACAGGGGCCCCATCAGCCCCAGCATTTT CASREQGPHQPQHF
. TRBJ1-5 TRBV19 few TGTGCCAGTAGTGGGGGGGCGGCCACTCAGCCCCAGCATTTT CASSGGAATQPQHF
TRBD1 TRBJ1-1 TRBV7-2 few TGTGCCAGCAGCTCCGGGACAGGGGAGAAAGAAGCTTTCTTT CASSSGTGEKEAFF
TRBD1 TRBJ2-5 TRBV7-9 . TGTGCCAGCAGCTCGCCAGGGGGCGGGATACAAGAGACCCAGTACTTC CASSSPGGGIQETQYF
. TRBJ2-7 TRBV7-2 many TGTGCCAGCAGCCCAGGGACATTGACCTACGAGCAGTACTTC CASSPGTLTYEQYF
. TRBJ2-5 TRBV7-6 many TGTGCCAGCAGCCCCACTCTAGCGTACCAAGAGACCCAGTACTTC CASSPTLAYQETQYF
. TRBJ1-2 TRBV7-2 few TGTGCCAGCAGTTTGACCGACGCGGACCCTGATGGCTACACCTTC CASSLTDADPDGYTF
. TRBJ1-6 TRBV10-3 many TGTGCCGCCCAGGGAGAAGGCTCCTATAATTCACCCCTCCACTTT CAAQGEGSYNSPLHF
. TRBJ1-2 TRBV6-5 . TGTGCCAGCAGTTACGGCGCAGGAGAGACCAATGGCTACACCTTC CASSYGAGETNGYTF
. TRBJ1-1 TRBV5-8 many TGTGCCAGCAGCTTGAGGACGGACACTGAAGCTTTCTTT CASSLRTDTEAFF
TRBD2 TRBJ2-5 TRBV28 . TGTGCCATCAGTGAAGTCGGAGCGGGAGGCCAAGAGACCCAGTACTTC CAISEVGAGGQETQYF
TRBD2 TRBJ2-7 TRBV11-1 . TGTGCCAGCAGCCCGACTAGCGGGACCAACGAGCAGTACTTC CASSPTSGTNEQYF
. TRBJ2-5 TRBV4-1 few TGCGCCAGCAGCCACCGAACCAGACCGGGGACGGAAGGGCGGGAGACCCAGTACTTC CASSHRTRPGTEGRETQYF
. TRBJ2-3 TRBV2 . TGTGCCAGCAGTGAAGGCGTGTGGAATCCGCAGTATTTT CASSEGVWNPQYF
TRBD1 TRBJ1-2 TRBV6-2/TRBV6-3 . TGTGCCAGCAGTTACCCGGGACAGGGGGCTTGGCACTATGGCTACACCTTC CASSYPGQGAWHYGYTF